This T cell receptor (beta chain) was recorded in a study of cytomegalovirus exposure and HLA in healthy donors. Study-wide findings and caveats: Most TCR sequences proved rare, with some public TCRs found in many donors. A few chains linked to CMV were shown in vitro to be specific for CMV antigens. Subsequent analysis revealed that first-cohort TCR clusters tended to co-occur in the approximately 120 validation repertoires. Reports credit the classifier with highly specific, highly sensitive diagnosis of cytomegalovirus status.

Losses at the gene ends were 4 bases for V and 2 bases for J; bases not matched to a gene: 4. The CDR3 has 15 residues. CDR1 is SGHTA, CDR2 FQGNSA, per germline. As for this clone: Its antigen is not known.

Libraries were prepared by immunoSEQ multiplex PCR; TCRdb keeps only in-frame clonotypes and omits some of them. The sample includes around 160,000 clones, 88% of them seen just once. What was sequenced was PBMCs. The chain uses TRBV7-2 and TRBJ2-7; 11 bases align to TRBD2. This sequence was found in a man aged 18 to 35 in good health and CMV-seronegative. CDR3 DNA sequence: TGTGCCAGCAGCTCGACTAGCGGGGTTGCCTACGAGCAGTACTTC. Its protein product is CASSSTSGVAYEQYF.